A selection of T cell receptor beta chains follows, all from one sample in a study of shared clonotypes between healthy human individuals. Data came from immunoSEQ multiplex PCR; TCRdb stores just in-frame clones and leaves some out. This table holds roughly 2.2 million clones, around 90% found once. The sequenced material came from naive CD4+ T cells from PBMCs. The origin of the receptors is a man between 18 and 35 years old in good health. Some clones in this sample may be carry-over from other donors' samples. The CDR3 runs from the conserved cysteine through the conserved F or W. Fields, in order: CDR3 protein, CDR3 DNA, clone size, J gene, D gene, V gene. A D gene is named only where the DNA matches it firmly. The size field is filled for only some rows; it gives once, few, many or a size class.

CASSYNSGANVLTF TGTGCCAGCAGCTACAACTCTGGGGCCAACGTCCTGACTTTC NA TRBJ2-6 NA TRBV6-6
CASSAHATANSPLHF TGTGCCAGCAGCGCCCACGCGACGGCCAATTCACCCCTCCACTTT NA TRBJ1-6 NA TRBV5-6
CASSGSFEEGNAGANVLTF TGTGCCAGCAGCGGGAGTTTTGAAGAGGGGAATGCTGGGGCCAACGTCCTGACTTTC NA TRBJ2-6 NA TRBV9
CASSSWASGNNEQFF TGTGCCAGCAGCTCGTGGGCTAGCGGAAACAATGAGCAGTTCTTC NA TRBJ2-1 TRBD2 TRBV9
CASSSSSVRYEQYF TGTGCCAGCAGTTCCTCTAGCGTACGCTACGAGCAGTACTTC once TRBJ2-7 NA TRBV6-5
CASSIDTREQYF TGTGCCAGTAGTATAGATACGAGAGAGCAGTACTTC NA TRBJ2-7 NA TRBV19
CASSLAWGTGASSYEQYF TGTGCCAGCAGCTTAGCCTGGGGGACAGGGGCCAGCTCCTACGAGCAGTACTTC NA TRBJ2-7 TRBD1 TRBV11-2
CASSRRGGDHEQYF TGTGCCAGCAGCCGCAGGGGTGGTGACCACGAGCAGTACTTC once TRBJ2-7 NA TRBV6-5
CASSFRTSQGFDYGYTF TGCGCCAGCAGCTTTCGTACAAGCCAGGGTTTTGACTATGGCTACACCTTC NA TRBJ1-2 NA TRBV5-1
CASSPGVTGGNYGYTF TGTGCCAGCTCACCCGGTGTAACAGGGGGTAACTATGGCTACACCTTC NA TRBJ1-2 TRBD1 TRBV18
CATSRRPGELFF TGTGCCACCAGCAGGAGACCCGGGGAGCTGTTTTTT NA TRBJ2-2 NA TRBV15
CAQQGCEQYF TGTGCCCAACAAGGGTGCGAGCAGTACTTC few TRBJ2-7 NA TRBV6-7
CASSPGLAGVNEQFF TGTGCCAGCAGCCCCGGACTAGCGGGTGTCAATGAGCAGTTCTTC NA TRBJ2-1 TRBD2 TRBV7-3
CASSSSDGSSGNTIYF TGTGCCAGCAGCTCCTCCGACGGGAGCTCTGGAAACACCATATATTTT NA TRBJ1-3 NA TRBV7-9
CASSVNGGGREKLFF TGCGCCAGCAGCGTCAACGGAGGGGGTCGGGAAAAACTGTTTTTT NA TRBJ1-4 NA TRBV5-1
CASGLGTPSYNEQFF TGTGCCAGCGGACTAGGGACGCCCTCCTACAATGAGCAGTTCTTC NA TRBJ2-1 TRBD2 TRBV28
CASSQDGYEQYF TGTGCCAGCTCACAAGACGGGTACGAGCAGTACTTC NA TRBJ2-7 NA TRBV18
CASSHGQGGQPQHF TGTGCCAGCAGCCATGGACAGGGCGGTCAGCCCCAGCATTTT NA TRBJ1-5 TRBD1 TRBV6-6
CASSLGWADYEQYF TGCGCCAGCAGCTTGGGCTGGGCCGACTACGAGCAGTACTTC NA TRBJ2-7 NA TRBV5-1
CASSLGLQGYGYTF TGTGCCAGCAGCTTAGGTCTCCAAGGCTATGGCTACACCTTC once TRBJ1-2 NA TRBV7-2
CASSSGNTIYF TGCGCCAGCAGCTCCGGAAACACCATATATTTT few TRBJ1-3 NA TRBV5-1
CASSHSDRGYTF TGTGCCAGCAGCCACTCGGACAGGGGCTACACCTTC once TRBJ1-2 TRBD1 TRBV6-6
CSVRGLVSYEQYF TGCAGCGTTCGGGGACTGGTTTCCTACGAGCAGTACTTC NA TRBJ2-7 NA TRBV29-1
CASRIGDTTDTQYF TGTGCCAGTAGGATCGGCGACACCACAGATACGCAGTATTTT NA TRBJ2-3 NA TRBV19
CASSLAGLAGDYNEQFF TGCGCCAGCAGCTTGGCCGGACTAGCGGGAGATTACAATGAGCAGTTCTTC NA TRBJ2-1 TRBD2 TRBV5-1
CASSQDTGSSEEQYF TGTGCCAGCAGCCAAGATACAGGGTCGTCGGAAGAGCAGTACTTC NA TRBJ2-7 NA TRBV4-2
CASRGGAYEQYF TGTGCCAGCAGGGGGGGCGCGTACGAGCAGTACTTC NA TRBJ2-7 NA TRBV6-5
CASSDRPGMNTEAFF TGTGCCAGCAGTGACAGGCCCGGGATGAACACTGAAGCTTTCTTT NA TRBJ1-1 NA TRBV6-1
CASSGGLNNEQFF TGTGCCAGCAGTGGGGGCCTAAACAATGAGCAGTTCTTC NA TRBJ2-1 NA TRBV6-1
CASSILSGPSRGEKLFF TGTGCCAGTAGTATTCTTAGCGGTCCCTCAAGGGGTGAAAAACTGTTTTTT NA TRBJ1-4 NA TRBV19
CASRRGLAGAYNEQFF TGCGCCAGCAGACGGGGACTAGCGGGAGCCTACAATGAGCAGTTCTTC once TRBJ2-1 TRBD2 TRBV5-1
CASSSTGGPGNTIYF TGCGCCAGCAGCTCTACAGGGGGCCCTGGAAACACCATATATTTT NA TRBJ1-3 TRBD1 TRBV5-1
CASSGQGATAGELFF TGTGCCAGCAGTGGCCAGGGGGCAACGGCCGGGGAGCTGTTTTTT NA TRBJ2-2 TRBD1 TRBV2
CASSYPRPMNTEAFF TGTGCCAGCAGTTATCCGCGCCCAATGAACACTGAAGCTTTCTTT once TRBJ1-1 NA TRBV6-5
CATTWDQNTEAFF TGTGCCACCACCTGGGACCAGAACACTGAAGCTTTCTTT NA TRBJ1-1 NA TRBV15
CASSPQQARFSYEQYF TGTGCCAGCTCACCACAGCAGGCGAGATTCTCCTACGAGCAGTACTTC NA TRBJ2-7 NA TRBV18
CAISESETSGYYEQYF TGTGCCATCAGTGAGTCGGAGACTAGCGGGTACTACGAGCAGTACTTC NA TRBJ2-7 TRBD2 TRBV10-3
CASGTSYNEQFF TGCGCCAGCGGGACTAGCTACAATGAGCAGTTCTTC few TRBJ2-1 TRBD2 TRBV5-1
CSGRFGLSGAYEKLFF TGCAGCGGCCGCTTCGGGCTTTCGGGTGCCTATGAAAAACTGTTTTTT NA TRBJ1-4 NA TRBV29-1
CATSSEAGGLINEQFF TGTGCCACCAGCAGTGAAGCGGGAGGACTAATCAATGAGCAGTTCTTC NA TRBJ2-1 TRBD2 TRBV15
CASTLVGDYEKLFF TGTGCCAGCACCTTGGTAGGGGACTATGAAAAACTGTTTTTT NA TRBJ1-4 NA TRBV2
CASSYQTASGVGYTF TGTGCCAGCAGTTACCAGACAGCATCCGGGGTGGGCTACACCTTC NA TRBJ1-2 NA TRBV6-5
CASSEVTGKIYGYTF TGTGCCAGCAGTGAAGTGACAGGGAAGATCTATGGCTACACCTTC NA TRBJ1-2 TRBD1 TRBV6-1
CASSLRGAGDSNQPQHF TGTGCCAGCAGTTTAAGAGGGGCGGGAGATAGCAATCAGCCCCAGCATTTT NA TRBJ1-5 NA TRBV28
CASSGPTVNTEAFF TGCGCCAGCAGCGGACCGACGGTGAACACTGAAGCTTTCTTT NA TRBJ1-1 NA TRBV5-1
CASSDGAGELFF TGTGCCAGCAGTGACGGCGCCGGGGAGCTGTTTTTT few TRBJ2-2 NA TRBV2
CASSTTGRNQPQHF TGTGCCAGTAGTACGACAGGGCGCAATCAGCCCCAGCATTTT few TRBJ1-5 TRBD1 TRBV19
CASPPSRGASYNEQFF TGTGCCAGCCCCCCCTCACGGGGGGCTTCCTACAATGAGCAGTTCTTC NA TRBJ2-1 NA TRBV28